Each of the 27 T cell receptor beta chains below was sequenced from the same sample in a study of blood T cells in healthy people across ages. Using a J-beta primer mix together with a sample-barcoded 5' primer, a second PCR was run for roughly 6 to 11 cycles. Each CDR3 protein gets one entry after TCRdb re-called the 5' RACE reads with MiXCR. The repertoire holds about 930,000 distinct CDR3 sequences, with around 29% as singletons. These same records also appear under a second study, on T cells of mothers and their children.

Material for sequencing was blood. These receptors originate from a woman between 40 and 50 years old in good health.

There are many counts of this clonotype. The chain recombines TRBV29-1 with TRBJ2-7; TRBD1 matches 10 bases. CDR1 SQVTM and CDR2 ANQGSEA come from the germline V gene. The CDR3 is 14 amino acids. After removal of 7 bases from V and 3 bases from J, the junction contained 9 bases not matched to a gene. CDR3 DNA sequence: TGCAGCGCAGGGACAGGGGTTGGGAACTACGAGCAGTACTTC. This translates into CSAGTGVGNYEQYF.

The rearrangement uses TRBV12-3 or TRBV12-4 and TRBJ2-2, with 12 bases lining up with TRBD2. The length of the CDR3 is 16 residues. Losses at the gene ends were 3 bases for V and 5 bases for J; bases not matched to a gene: 4. CDR3 sequence reads: CASSFVLAGGTGELFF. The CDR3 bases are TGTGCCAGCAGTTTCGTGCTAGCGGGGGGGACCGGGGAGCTGTTTTTT.

The J gene is TRBJ2-4, the V gene TRBV15; 8 bases match TRBD2. Germline values: CDR1 LNHNV, CDR2 YYDKDF (reference sequence). This CDR3 has 16 residues. The V and J ends lost 8 bases and 0 bases, in that order; junction bases with no gene match: 9. The CDR3 DNA reads TGTGCCACCTCGGCGGGAGGAACCCTAGCCAAAAACATTCAGTACTTC. Its translation is CATSAGGTLAKNIQYF.

This clonotype was detected ten times or more. The chain links TRBV7-2 to TRBJ1-2; D is unresolved. This CDR3 region has 13 residues. V was cut by 7 bases and J by 2 bases, with 11 bases left in between. CDR1 and CDR2 from the germline V gene are SGHTA and FQGNSA. The CDR3 DNA is TGTGCCAGCACCATTCGGAGAAACTATGGCTACACCTTC. Amino acids: CASTIRRNYGYTF.

In this sample, this clonotype turned up many times. The chain recombines TRBV11-3 with TRBJ2-7, with D perhaps TRBD2 (6 bases). The germline V and J ends were trimmed by 5 bases and 0 bases, with 14 bases remaining between them. CDR3 length: 15 residues. From germline, CDR1 is SGHNT and CDR2 YENEEA. CDR3 in DNA: TGTGCCAGCAGCACCCGACCGGGGGACTCCTACGAGCAGTACTTC. Amino acid sequence: CASSTRPGDSYEQYF.

In this sample, this clonotype turned up many times. The V call is TRBV2, the J call TRBJ2-4; D perhaps matches TRBD2 (6 bases). The CDR3 sequence is 11 residues long. The germline V and J ends were trimmed by 6 bases and 15 bases, with 15 bases remaining between them. Looked up from germline, CDR1 is SNHLY and CDR2 is FYNNEI. The CDR3 coding sequence is TGTGCCAGCAGCGTAGGACGGAGGGGGTACTTC. Translating it yields CASSVGRRGYF.

The genes are TRBV5-1 and TRBJ1-5, with 8 bases aligning to TRBD1. Germline-derived CDR1 and CDR2 are SGHRS and YFSETQ. Unmatched junction bases numbered 6, after V lost 0 bases and J lost 4 bases. This CDR3 region has 16 residues. The CDR3 DNA sequence: TGCGCCAGCAGCTTGGGGTTGGGACAGGCTAATCAGCCCCAGCATTTT. It yields the protein CASSLGLGQANQPQHF.

J is TRBJ2-3 and V is TRBV20-1; D remains unclear. Trimming shortened V by 5 bases and J by 2 bases, and 17 bases separated the two germline ends. CDR1 and CDR2 (germline): DFQATT, SNEGSKA (reference sequence). The CDR3 contains 15 residues. The CDR3 region is CSAARRAGPTDTQYF. The CDR3 nucleotides are TGCAGTGCTGCCCGTCGGGCAGGACCCACAGATACGCAGTATTTT.

The V gene is TRBV28, the J gene TRBJ2-7; 9 positions agree with TRBD1. The CDR3 spans 16 residues. V lost 4 bases and J lost 4; bases outside the gene matches: 11. The germline CDR1 and CDR2 sequences are MDHEN and SYDVKM. The CDR3 region is CASSSSTGGFWYEQYF. The CDR3 nucleotides are TGTGCCAGCAGTTCCTCGACAGGGGGATTTTGGTACGAGCAGTACTTC.

This clonotype was seen a handful of times. The chain is built from TRBV2 and TRBJ2-5; 8 nucleotides match TRBD1. This CDR3 is 14 amino acids long. V lost 6 bases and J lost 5; bases outside the gene matches: 8. Germline loops: CDR1 SNHLY, CDR2 FYNNEI. CDR3 residues: CASRDRDYGETQYF. CDR3 DNA: TGTGCCAGCAGGGACAGGGATTATGGTGAGACCCAGTACTTC.

Only a few counts were recorded for this clonotype. The chain couples TRBV2 to TRBJ2-1; 8 nucleotides match TRBD1. The junction had 5 bases not matched to a gene; V was cut back by 6 bases and J by 7 bases. Per the germline V gene, CDR1 is SNHLY and CDR2 is FYNNEI. CDR3 length: 13 residues. The CDR3 reads CASRTGVWNEQFF. DNA for the CDR3: TGTGCCAGCAGGACAGGGGTGTGGAATGAGCAGTTCTTC. Filled out from reference TRBV2 and TRBJ2-1, the complete variable domain reads EPEVTQTPSHQVTQMGQEVILRCVPISNHLYFYWYRQILGQKVEFLVSFYNNEISEKSEIFDDQFSVERPDGSNFTLKIRSTKLEDSAMYFCASRTGVWNEQFFGPGTRLTVL.

This clonotype occurred a few times. The J gene is TRBJ1-2, the V gene TRBV4-1; D might be TRBD1 (5 bases). In germline, CDR1 is MGHRA, CDR2 YSYEKL. CDR3 size: 16 residues. The germline V and J ends were trimmed by 1 base and 8 bases, with 20 bases remaining between them. The CDR3, as DNA: TGCGCCAGCAGCCAAGGGCAGGGTATCGTCCCTATGGGCTACACCTTC. As protein: CASSQGQGIVPMGYTF.

Turning to this clonotype: This sequence may be a read error, since a much larger clone differs from it by one base. This chain uses TRBV29-1 with TRBJ2-1; D might be TRBD1 or TRBD2, each matching 5 bases. CDR3 size: 13 residues. Trimming removed 3 bases at V and 10 bases at J, with 16 bases between. Per the germline V gene, CDR1 is SQVTM and CDR2 is ANQGSEA. Here the CDR3 reads CSVDGTPLDEQFF. The CDR3 region has the DNA TGCAGCGTTGACGGGACCCCCTTGGACGAGCAGTTCTTC.

This clonotype showed up just once. This may stem from a read error, because a much larger clone lies one nucleotide away. This chain uses TRBV6-5 with TRBJ2-1; D unclear. The germline V gene encodes CDR1 MNHEY and CDR2 SVGAGI. This CDR3 comprises 11 residues. CDR3 sequence reads: CAGSYLYEQFF. The CDR3 DNA reads TGTGCCGGCAGTTACCTATATGAGCAGTTCTTC.

Notes on this clonotype: A much larger clone lies one base from this, so it may be a read error. The J gene is TRBJ2-3, the V gene TRBV4-1; TRBD2 agrees at 9 bases. This CDR3 region has 17 residues. The V gene's germline CDR1 is MGHRA and CDR2 YSYEKL. Here the CDR3 DNA reads TGCGCCAGCAGCCACCCCTCTAGCGGGGTCTCCACAAATACGCAGTATTTT. It is translated as CASSHPSSGVSTNTQYF.

This chain connects TRBV4-3 to TRBJ2-1, with D uncertain. The V end lost 1 base, the J end lost 6 bases, and 13 bases lay between the germline ends. The CDR3 sequence is 15 residues long. The germline V gene has CDR1 LGHNA and CDR2 YSLEER. Written as DNA, the CDR3 is TGCGCCAGCAGCCAAGCAGATTTGGGGATCAATGAGCAGTTCTTC. Translated, it gives CASSQADLGINEQFF.

This clonotype was counted many times. V gene TRBV18 combines with J gene TRBJ1-1; D uncertain. Germline V gives CDR1 KGHSH, CDR2 LQKENI. This CDR3 comprises 14 residues. Trimming left V 3 bases short and J 3 bases short, with 11 bases between. This chain's CDR3 is CASSPIIGDTEAFF. CDR3 sequence (DNA): TGTGCCAGCTCACCTATTATCGGGGACACTGAAGCTTTCTTT.

The gene calls are TRBV3-1 and TRBJ1-1, with 7 bases lining up with TRBD1. Trimming cost V 4 bases and J 7 bases; bases outside gene matches: 9. The CDR3 covers 14 residues. Germline V CDR1 and CDR2: LGHDT, YNNKEL (reference sequence). The CDR3, as DNA: TGTGCCAGCAGCCTACGTACTGGGGACAGTGAAGCTTTCTTT. Translation gives CASSLRTGDSEAFF.

In its sample, this clonotype was seen many times. The chain is built from TRBV7-8 and TRBJ2-6; tentatively, D is TRBD2 (6 bases). CDR1 is SGHVS and CDR2 is FQNEAQ in the germline V gene. The CDR3 is made up of 18 amino acids. Trimming cost V 1 base and J 0 bases, with 13 bases left between them. The CDR3 bases are TGTGCCAGCAGCTTAGAGCGGGTGTGGGCCTCTGGGGCCAACGTCCTGACTTTC. Protein: CASSLERVWASGANVLTF.

This clonotype was observed many times. This chain uses TRBV6-5 with TRBJ1-2, with D perhaps TRBD1 (5 bases). V lost 5 bases, J lost 2 bases, and 9 bases lay in between. This CDR3 has 13 residues. In germline, CDR1 is MNHEY, CDR2 SVGAGI. This chain's CDR3 is CASSDSLNYGYTF. The CDR3 nucleotides read TGTGCCAGCAGTGACAGTTTGAACTATGGCTACACCTTC.

This rearrangement joins TRBV20-1 to TRBJ2-3; 9 positions match TRBD2. The length of the CDR3 is 15 residues. V dropped 5 bases and J dropped 0; count of bases not matched to a gene: 6. CDR1 is DFQATT, CDR2 SNEGSKA, per germline (reference sequence). Here the CDR3 reads CSAPSAGGSTDTQYF. The CDR3, as DNA: TGCAGTGCTCCCTCTGCGGGGGGGAGCACAGATACGCAGTATTTT.

This chain links TRBV6-5 with TRBJ2-7, with 9 bases aligning to TRBD2. The better agreement between TRBJ2-5 and the DNA end casts doubt on the J call. CDR3 length: 15 amino acids. Germline CDR1 and CDR2: MNHEY and SVGAGI. This CDR3 reads CASSYSSGGWETQYF. DNA of the CDR3: TGTGCCAGCAGTTACTCGAGCGGGGGGTGGGAGACCCAGTACTTC.

In its sample, this clonotype was seen many times. The chain is built from TRBV5-1 and TRBJ2-5; the D is unclear. This CDR3 comprises 14 residues. Trimming stripped 0 bases from V and 0 bases from J, with 6 bases between. From germline, CDR1 is SGHRS and CDR2 YFSETQ. CDR3 DNA: TGCGCCAGCAGCTTGGACCCGTACCAAGAGACCCAGTACTTC. It specifies CASSLDPYQETQYF.

In this sample, this clonotype turned up a few times. The chain is built from TRBV6-6 and TRBJ1-5, with D possibly matching TRBD1 (5 bases). The CDR3 contains 15 residues. Per the germline V gene, CDR1 is MNHNY and CDR2 is SVGAGI (reference sequence). V gave up 4 bases and J gave up 3 bases, with 13 bases separating them. In DNA form, the CDR3 reads TGTGCCAGCAGTTCCTTCCGACAGAACAATCAGCCCCAGCATTTT. Translated, it gives CASSSFRQNNQPQHF.

The chain has TRBV20-1 and TRBJ2-2; D might be TRBD2 (6 bases). The CDR3 has 12 amino acids. Per germline, CDR1 DFQATT and CDR2 SNEGSKA (reference sequence). Between the trimmed V and J ends, which lost 6 bases and 2 bases, there was a span of 7 bases. CDR3 bases: TGCAGTGCGACTAGAAACACCGGGGAGCTGTTTTTT. This encodes CSATRNTGELFF.

This clonotype was seen repeatedly, ten times or more. This chain joins TRBV6-5 and TRBJ1-1; D is possibly TRBD1 (5 bases). This CDR3 is built from 14 residues. The ends were cut back, 2 bases at V and 4 bases at J, with 11 bases in the middle. The germline CDR1 and CDR2 sequences are MNHEY and SVGAGI. CDR3 loop: CASSYGVRATEAFF. The CDR3 DNA follows: TGTGCCAGCAGTTACGGGGTCAGGGCCACTGAAGCTTTCTTT.

The sample holds many counts of this clonotype. The chain carries TRBV4-2 and TRBJ2-5; TRBD2 matches 7 bases. This CDR3 has 16 residues. Trimming took 0 bases from V and 4 from J; bases not matched to a gene: 8. Looked up from germline, CDR1 is LGHNA and CDR2 is YNFKEQ. CDR3 in amino acids: CASSQDFASGTETQYF. The CDR3 DNA follows: TGTGCCAGCAGCCAAGATTTCGCTAGCGGTACAGAGACCCAGTACTTC.